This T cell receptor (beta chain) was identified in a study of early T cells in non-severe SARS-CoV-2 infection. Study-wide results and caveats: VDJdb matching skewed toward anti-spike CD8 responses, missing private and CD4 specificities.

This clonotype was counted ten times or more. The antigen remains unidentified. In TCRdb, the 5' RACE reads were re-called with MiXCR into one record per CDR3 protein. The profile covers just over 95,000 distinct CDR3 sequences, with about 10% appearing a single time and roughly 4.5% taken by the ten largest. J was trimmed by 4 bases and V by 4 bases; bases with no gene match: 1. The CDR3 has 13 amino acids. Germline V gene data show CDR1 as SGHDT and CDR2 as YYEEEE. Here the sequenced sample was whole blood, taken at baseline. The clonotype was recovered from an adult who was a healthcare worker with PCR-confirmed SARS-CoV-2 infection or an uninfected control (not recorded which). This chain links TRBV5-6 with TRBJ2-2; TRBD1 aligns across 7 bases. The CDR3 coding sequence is TGTGCCAGCAGCCGACAGGGCACCGGGGAGCTGTTTTTT. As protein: CASSRQGTGELFF.